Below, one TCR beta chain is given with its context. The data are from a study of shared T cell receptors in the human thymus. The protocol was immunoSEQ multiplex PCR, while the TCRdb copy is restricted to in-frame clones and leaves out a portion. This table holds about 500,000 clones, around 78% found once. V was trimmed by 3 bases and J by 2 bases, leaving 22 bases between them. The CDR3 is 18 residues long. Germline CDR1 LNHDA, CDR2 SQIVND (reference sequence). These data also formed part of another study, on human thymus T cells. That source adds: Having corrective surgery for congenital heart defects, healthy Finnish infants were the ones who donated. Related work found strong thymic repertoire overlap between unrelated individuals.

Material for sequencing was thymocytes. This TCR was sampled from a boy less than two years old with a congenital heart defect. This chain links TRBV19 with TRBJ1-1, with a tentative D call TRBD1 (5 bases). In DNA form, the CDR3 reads TGTGCCAGTAGTATCCCAACCGCTACGGGGGGGATTAACACTGAAGCTTTCTTT. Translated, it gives CASSIPTATGGINTEAFF.